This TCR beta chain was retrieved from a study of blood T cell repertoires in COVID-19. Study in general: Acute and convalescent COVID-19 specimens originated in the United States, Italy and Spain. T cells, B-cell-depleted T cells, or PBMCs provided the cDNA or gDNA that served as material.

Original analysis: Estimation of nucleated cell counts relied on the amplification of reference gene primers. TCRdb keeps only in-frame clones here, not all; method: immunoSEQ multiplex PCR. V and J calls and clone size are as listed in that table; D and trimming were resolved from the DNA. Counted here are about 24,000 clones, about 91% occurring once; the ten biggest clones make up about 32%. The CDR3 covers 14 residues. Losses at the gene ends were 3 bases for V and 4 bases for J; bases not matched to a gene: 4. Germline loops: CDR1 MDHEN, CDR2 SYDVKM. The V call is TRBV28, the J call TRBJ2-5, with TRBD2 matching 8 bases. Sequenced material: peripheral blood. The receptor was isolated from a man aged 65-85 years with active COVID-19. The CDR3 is CASSFRLAGETQYF. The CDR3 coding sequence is TGTGCCAGCAGTTTTAGGCTAGCGGGAGAGACCCAGTACTTC. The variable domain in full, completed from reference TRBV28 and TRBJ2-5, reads DVKVTQSSRYLVKRTGEKVFLECVQDMDHENMFWYRQDPGLGLRLIYFSYDVKMKEKGDIPEGYSVSREKKERFSLILESASTNQTSMYLCASSFRLAGETQYFGPGTRLLVL.